This entry lists 6 T cell receptor beta chains sequenced from one sample in a study of blood T cell repertoires in COVID-19. Sequencing used immunoSEQ multiplex PCR; TCRdb keeps in-frame clones, though not all of them. The sample includes around 70,000 clones, roughly nine tenths of them seen just once. Sequenced sample: peripheral blood. These receptors all come from a man older than 75 with acute or convalescent COVID-19.

This clone was detected only a few times. The chain links TRBV6-5 to TRBJ2-3; weak D call: TRBD1 (8 bases). Trimming removed 5 bases at V and 5 bases at J, with 14 bases between. The CDR3 runs to 14 residues. Germline assignment: CDR1 MNHEY and CDR2 SVGAGI. CDR3 sequence reads: CASSITGGGDTQYF. CDR3 DNA: TGTGCCAGCAGTATCACAGGGGGGGGAGATACGCAGTATTTT.

The rearrangement links TRBV11-2 to TRBJ1-1, with 7 nucleotides matching TRBD1. CDR1 is SGHAT, CDR2 FQNNGV, per germline. V lost 6 bases, J lost 7 bases, and 8 bases stayed unmatched. The CDR3 consists of 13 residues. The CDR3 coding sequence is TGTGCCAGCAGGGAGGGGGCGCGAGATGAAGCTTTCTTT. Protein: CASREGARDEAFF.

The V call is TRBV15, the J call TRBJ1-2; D call uncertain. CDR1 and CDR2 from the germline V gene are LNHNV and YYDKDF (reference sequence). Trimming stripped 3 bases from V and 8 bases from J, with 10 bases between. The CDR3 is made up of 12 amino acids. CDR3 in amino acids: CATSSLEVGYTF. CDR3 bases: TGTGCCACCAGCAGCCTCGAGGTGGGCTACACCTTC.

A single count supports this clone. This chain connects TRBV5-1 to TRBJ2-5; TRBD2 matches at 10 bases. The CDR3 sequence is 17 residues long. Germline CDR1 SGHRS, CDR2 YFSETQ. The ends lost 2 bases at V and 1 base at J; junction bases unmatched: 8. The DNA of the CDR3 is TGCGCCAGCAGCTTCGGTAGCGGGAGGCCAATCCAAGAGACCCAGTACTTC. The encoded protein is CASSFGSGRPIQETQYF. The full variable domain, its missing parts supplied by reference TRBV5-1 and TRBJ2-5, is KAGVTQTPRYLIKTRGQQVTLSCSPISGHRSVSWYQQTPGQGLQFLFEYFSETQRNKGNFPGRFSGRQFSNSRSEMNVSTLELGDSALYLCASSFGSGRPIQETQYFGPGTRLLVL.

The table lists this clone with a count of one. V is TRBV19 and J is TRBJ1-5, with 8 nucleotides matching TRBD1. CDR1 is LNHDA, CDR2 SQIVND, per germline (reference sequence). There are 16 residues in the CDR3. Trimming removed 1 base from V and 7 bases from J; junction bases left unmatched: 9. The CDR3 here is CASSIGTGRGGQPQHF. The DNA of the CDR3 is TGTGCCAGTAGTATAGGGACAGGGAGGGGCGGGCAGCCCCAGCATTTT.

This clone was seen only once. CDR3 in DNA: TGTGCCAGCAGCTGGGGACATCCTGAGGGGGCCCAGCATTTT. It is translated as CASSWGHPEGAQHF. The rearrangement uses TRBV7-2 and TRBJ1-5; perhaps TRBD1 as D (6 bases). Trimming removed 4 bases at V and 11 bases at J, with 18 bases between. Germline V gives CDR1 SGHTA, CDR2 FQGNSA. The CDR3 sequence is 14 residues long.